The 16 T cell receptor beta chains below come from one sample, sequenced in a study of T cells in Graves' hyperthyroidism and ophthalmopathy. Authors of the study amplified TCR beta CDR3 regions from RNA transcripts. The study used the HTBI primer set for a first-round RT-PCR of the TCR CDR3. Using its own MiXCR run on the multiplex PCR reads, TCRdb lists one record per CDR3 protein. Among 350,000 to 450,000 distinct CDR3 sequences, approximately 18% were seen once, and the ten largest hold 34%. The source material was blood. These receptor sequences come from a woman in her twenties or thirties with Graves' hyperthyroidism that later progressed to Graves' ophthalmopathy.

The table lists this clonotype with many counts. This chain uses TRBV27 with TRBJ2-6, with 9 bases fitting TRBD1. Germline-derived CDR1 and CDR2 are MNHEY and SMNVEV (reference sequence). With V trimmed by 7 bases and J by 1 base, 8 bases remained unmatched. The CDR3 contains 17 residues. CDR3 loop: CASKTGGFKSGANVLTF. The CDR3 region has the DNA TGTGCCAGCAAGACAGGGGGTTTTAAGTCTGGGGCCAACGTCCTGACTTTC.

The rearrangement joins TRBV20-1 to TRBJ2-3, with TRBD1 matching over 9 bases. This CDR3 has 16 residues. Germline-derived CDR1 and CDR2 are DFQATT and SNEGSKA (reference sequence). J was trimmed by 6 bases and V by 3 bases; bases with no gene match: 13. CDR3 bases: TGCAGTGCTAGGGACACCGGGACAGGGTGGGGCGATACGCAGTATTTT. It translates to CSARDTGTGWGDTQYF.

This clonotype was picked up many times. V gene TRBV6-1 combines with J gene TRBJ2-1; no definite D call. Trimming took 6 bases from V and 3 from J, leaving 9 bases between them. The CDR3 totals 13 residues. The germline V gene has CDR1 MNHNS and CDR2 SASEGT. In DNA form, the CDR3 reads TGTGCCAGCAGGAACAGAGACTACAATGAGCAGTTCTTC. Protein product: CASRNRDYNEQFF.

This clonotype was detected ten times or more. The CDR3 DNA is TGTGCCAGCAGCTTTCGGCTTGGGAGAGGGAGCTCCTACAATGAGCAGTTCTTC. Translating gives CASSFRLGRGSSYNEQFF. The J gene is TRBJ2-1, the V gene TRBV7-8; a possible D gene is TRBD2 (5 bases). Between the trimmed V and J ends, which lost 3 bases and 0 bases, there was a span of 18 bases. Germline V gene lookup returns CDR1 SGHVS and CDR2 FQNEAQ. This CDR3 is 18 amino acids long.

This clonotype was recorded at least ten times. The chain is built from TRBV11-2 and TRBJ2-7; 12 nucleotides agree with TRBD1. V lost 6 bases to trimming and J lost 0 bases; unmatched junction nucleotides: 21. Germline V gene lookup returns CDR1 SGHAT and CDR2 FQNNGV. This CDR3 comprises 21 residues. The CDR3 here is CASRSLRRGQGASPSSYEQYF. CDR3 nucleotides: TGTGCCAGCAGGTCTCTTCGGCGGGGACAGGGGGCTTCCCCCAGCTCCTACGAGCAGTACTTC.

This clonotype has ten or more counts. As DNA, the CDR3 is TGTGCCAGCAGTACCGGACAGGGGGGCGGAAACACCATATATTTT. Translating it yields CASSTGQGGGNTIYF. The chain employs TRBV12-3 or TRBV12-4 and TRBJ1-3, with 10 bases identical to TRBD1. This CDR3 is 15 amino acids long. V lost 5 bases, J lost 4 bases, and 5 bases stayed unmatched.

In this sample, this clonotype turned up many times. The chain combines TRBV6-1 with TRBJ1-1, with D maybe TRBD1 (6 bases). Per germline, CDR1 MNHNS and CDR2 SASEGT. V lost 5 bases and J 1 base, leaving 17 bases between the germline ends. The CDR3 has 16 amino acids. CDR3 protein: CASSFPPGTRNTEAFF. CDR3 DNA sequence: TGTGCCAGCAGTTTCCCTCCCGGGACAAGGAACACTGAAGCTTTCTTT.

Many counts were recorded for this clonotype. The V and J genes are TRBV12-3 or TRBV12-4 and TRBJ2-7; D unclear. The CDR3 is 13 amino acids. Trimming cost V 1 base and J 9 bases, with 13 bases left between them. The CDR3 here is CASSLVAPLGQYF. The CDR3 DNA sequence: TGTGCCAGCAGTTTAGTAGCCCCTCTAGGGCAGTACTTC.

This clonotype showed up many times. This chain uses TRBV18 with TRBJ2-2; D gene unclear. Germline V gene sequence: CDR1 KGHSH, CDR2 LQKENI. V was pared by 3 bases and J by 3 bases, with 2 bases between. The CDR3 totals 12 residues. Written as DNA, the CDR3 is TGTGCCAGCTCACCCGACACCGGGGAGCTGTTTTTT. Translating gives CASSPDTGELFF.

The chain couples TRBV2 to TRBJ1-2; perhaps TRBD1 as D (6 bases). Germline loops: CDR1 SNHLY, CDR2 FYNNEI. This CDR3 region has 14 residues. V lost 3 bases and J 8 bases, leaving 16 bases between the germline ends. The CDR3 loop is CASSDSEQGEGYTF. CDR3 sequence (DNA): TGTGCCAGCAGTGATTCTGAACAGGGAGAGGGCTACACCTTC.

In this sample, this clonotype turned up many times. In DNA form, the CDR3 reads TGTGCCAGCAGCGTAGTTACCACCGGGGAGCTGTTTTTT. Protein sequence: CASSVVTTGELFF. This sequence joins TRBV9 and TRBJ2-2; D is unclear. The germline gives CDR1 SGDLS, CDR2 YYNGEE. V was cut by 0 bases and J by 4 bases, with 4 bases left in between. CDR3 length: 13 residues.

This clonotype has a handful of counts. V usage is TRBV25-1 and J usage is TRBJ1-2; D remains ambiguous. The V gene's germline CDR1 is MGHDK and CDR2 SYGVNS. The CDR3 covers 12 residues. V lost 5 bases, J lost 8 bases, and 12 bases lay in between. CDR3 residues: CASSFHGDGYTF. The CDR3 DNA reads TGTGCCAGCAGTTTCCACGGTGACGGCTACACCTTC.

To note about this clonotype: One base away lies a much larger clone, so this may be a sequencing read error. The CDR3 coding sequence is TGTGCCAGCAGTCGGGGGTACACAGATGAGTGCGATGAGCAGTTCTTC. Translated: CASSRGYTDECDEQFF. The chain links TRBV13 to TRBJ2-1, with TRBD2 as a possible D gene (6 bases). The CDR3 consists of 16 residues. CDR1 is PRHDT, CDR2 FYEKMQ, per germline (reference sequence). Trimming pared 6 bases from V and 8 bases from J, leaving 23 bases between.

This clonotype has a count of ten or more. The gene calls are TRBV12-3 or TRBV12-4 and TRBJ2-7; 7 bases fit TRBD1. V gave up 6 bases and J gave up 5 bases; unmatched junction bases: 1. The CDR3 is 11 amino acids. The CDR3 reads CASSDRDEQYF. CDR3 DNA sequence: TGTGCCAGCAGCGACAGGGACGAGCAGTACTTC.

V gene TRBV28 combines with J gene TRBJ1-4, with a possible D match to TRBD1 (5 bases). Trimming pared 1 base from V and 1 base from J, leaving 13 bases between. Germline assignment: CDR1 MDHEN and CDR2 SYDVKM. This CDR3 has 17 amino acids. CDR3 protein: CASSLSEGTRTNEKLFF. The CDR3 DNA reads as TGTGCCAGCAGTTTATCAGAGGGGACGCGAACTAATGAAAAACTGTTTTTT.

This clonotype has a count of ten or more. The V call is TRBV12-3 or TRBV12-4, the J call TRBJ2-2; tentative D call: TRBD1 (6 bases). This CDR3 comprises 15 residues. Trimming shortened V by 3 bases and J by 6 bases, and 14 bases separated the two germline ends. The CDR3, as DNA: TGTGCCAGCAGTTTGTACACAGGGTCCCCCGGGGAGCTGTTTTTT. It translates to CASSLYTGSPGELFF.